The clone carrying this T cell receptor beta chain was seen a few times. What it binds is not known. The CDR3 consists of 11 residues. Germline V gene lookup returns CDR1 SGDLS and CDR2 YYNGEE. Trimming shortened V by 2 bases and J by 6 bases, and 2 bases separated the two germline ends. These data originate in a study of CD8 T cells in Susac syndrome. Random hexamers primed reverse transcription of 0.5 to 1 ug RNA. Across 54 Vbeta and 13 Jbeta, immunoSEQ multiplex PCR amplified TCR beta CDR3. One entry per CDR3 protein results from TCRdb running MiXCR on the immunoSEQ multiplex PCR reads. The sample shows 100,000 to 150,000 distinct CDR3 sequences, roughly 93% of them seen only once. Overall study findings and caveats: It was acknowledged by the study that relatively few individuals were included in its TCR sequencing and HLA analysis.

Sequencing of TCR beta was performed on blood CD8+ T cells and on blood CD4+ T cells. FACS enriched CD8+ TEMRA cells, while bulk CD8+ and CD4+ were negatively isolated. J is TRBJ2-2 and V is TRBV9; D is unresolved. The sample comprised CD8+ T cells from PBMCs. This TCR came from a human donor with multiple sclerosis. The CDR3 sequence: CASSVAGELFF. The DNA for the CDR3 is TGTGCCAGCAGCGTGGCCGGGGAGCTGTTTTTT.